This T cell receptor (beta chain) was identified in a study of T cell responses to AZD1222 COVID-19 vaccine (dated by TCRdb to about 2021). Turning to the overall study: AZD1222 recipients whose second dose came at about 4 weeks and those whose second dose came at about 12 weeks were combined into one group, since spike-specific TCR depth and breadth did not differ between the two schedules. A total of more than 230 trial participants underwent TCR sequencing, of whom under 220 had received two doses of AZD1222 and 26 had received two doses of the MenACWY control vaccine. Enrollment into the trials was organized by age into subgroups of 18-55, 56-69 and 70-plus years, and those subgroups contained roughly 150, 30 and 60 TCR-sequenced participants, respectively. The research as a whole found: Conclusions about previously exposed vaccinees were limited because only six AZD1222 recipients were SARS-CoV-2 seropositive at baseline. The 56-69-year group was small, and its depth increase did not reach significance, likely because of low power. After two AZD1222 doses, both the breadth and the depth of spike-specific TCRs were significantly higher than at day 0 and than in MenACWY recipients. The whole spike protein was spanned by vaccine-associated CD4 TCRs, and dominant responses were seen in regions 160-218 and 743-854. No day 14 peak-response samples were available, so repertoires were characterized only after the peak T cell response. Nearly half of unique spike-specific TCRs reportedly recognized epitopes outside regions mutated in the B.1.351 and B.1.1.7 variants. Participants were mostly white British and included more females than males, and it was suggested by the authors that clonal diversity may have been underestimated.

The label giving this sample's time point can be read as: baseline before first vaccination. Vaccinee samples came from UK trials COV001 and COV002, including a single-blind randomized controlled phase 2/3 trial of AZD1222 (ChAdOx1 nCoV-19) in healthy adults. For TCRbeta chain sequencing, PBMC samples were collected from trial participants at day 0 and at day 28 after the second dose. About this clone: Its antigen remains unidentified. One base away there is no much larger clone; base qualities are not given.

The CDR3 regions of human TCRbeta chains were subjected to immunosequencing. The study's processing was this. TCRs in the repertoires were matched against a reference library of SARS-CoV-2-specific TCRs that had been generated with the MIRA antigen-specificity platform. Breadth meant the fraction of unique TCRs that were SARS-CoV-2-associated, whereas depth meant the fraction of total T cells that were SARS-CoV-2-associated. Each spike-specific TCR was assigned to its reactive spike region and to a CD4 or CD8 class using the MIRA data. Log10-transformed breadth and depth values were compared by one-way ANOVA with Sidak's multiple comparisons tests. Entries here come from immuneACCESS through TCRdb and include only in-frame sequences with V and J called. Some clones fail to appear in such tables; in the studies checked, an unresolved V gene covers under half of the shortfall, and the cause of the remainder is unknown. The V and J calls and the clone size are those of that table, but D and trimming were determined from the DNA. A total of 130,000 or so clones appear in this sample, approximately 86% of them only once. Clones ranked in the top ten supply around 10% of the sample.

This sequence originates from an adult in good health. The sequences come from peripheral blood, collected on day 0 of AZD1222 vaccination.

The CDR3 loop reads CATSRGGADTQYF. The DNA is as follows: TGTGCCACCAGCAGAGGGGGGGCAGATACGCAGTATTTT. The chain couples TRBV15 to TRBJ2-3; a tentative D call is TRBD2 (6 bases match). From a lookup of the germline V gene (reference sequence), CDR1 and CDR2 are LNHNV and YYDKDF. Including the terminal cysteine and phenylalanine, the CDR3 comprises 13 residues. Only the CDR3 DNA is retained, 39 bases long and in frame from the first base. V is clipped by 1 base and J by 4 bases, and the sequence between their germline boundaries is 6 bases long. Extended through the reference TRBV15 and TRBJ2-3 proteins, this CDR3 yields the full variable domain: DAMVIQNPRYQVTQFGKPVTLSCSQTLNHNVMYWYQQKSSQAPKLLFHYYDKDFNNEADTPDNFQSRRPNTSFCFLDIRSPGLGDTAMYLCATSRGGADTQYFGPGTRLTVL.